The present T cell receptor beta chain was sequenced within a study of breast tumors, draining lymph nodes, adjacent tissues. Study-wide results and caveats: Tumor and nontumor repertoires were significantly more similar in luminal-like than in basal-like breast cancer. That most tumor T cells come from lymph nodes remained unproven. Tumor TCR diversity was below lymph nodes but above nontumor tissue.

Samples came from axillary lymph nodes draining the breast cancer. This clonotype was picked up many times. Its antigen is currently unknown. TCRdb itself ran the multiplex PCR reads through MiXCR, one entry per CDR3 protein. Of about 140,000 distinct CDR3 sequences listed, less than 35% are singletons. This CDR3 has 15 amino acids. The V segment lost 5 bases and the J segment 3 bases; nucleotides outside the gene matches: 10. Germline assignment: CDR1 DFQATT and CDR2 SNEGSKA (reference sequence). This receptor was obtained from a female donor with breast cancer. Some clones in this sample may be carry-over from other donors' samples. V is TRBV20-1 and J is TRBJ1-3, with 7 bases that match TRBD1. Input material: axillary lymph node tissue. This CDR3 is CSAFLQGKGGNTIYF. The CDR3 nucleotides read TGCAGTGCTTTTTTACAGGGGAAGGGTGGAAACACCATATATTTT.